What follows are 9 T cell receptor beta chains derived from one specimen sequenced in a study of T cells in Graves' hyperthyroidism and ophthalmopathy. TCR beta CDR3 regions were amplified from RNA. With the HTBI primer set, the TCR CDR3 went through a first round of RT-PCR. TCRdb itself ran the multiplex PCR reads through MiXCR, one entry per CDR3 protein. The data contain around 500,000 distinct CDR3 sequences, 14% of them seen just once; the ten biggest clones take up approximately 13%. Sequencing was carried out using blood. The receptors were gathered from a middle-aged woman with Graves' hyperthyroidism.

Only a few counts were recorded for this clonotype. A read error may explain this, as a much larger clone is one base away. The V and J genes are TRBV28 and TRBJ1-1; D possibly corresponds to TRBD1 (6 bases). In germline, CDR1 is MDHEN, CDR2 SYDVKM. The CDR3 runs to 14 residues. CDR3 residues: CASSNRAMNTEVFF. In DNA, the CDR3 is TGTGCCAGCAGCAACAGGGCAATGAACACTGAAGTTTTCTTT.

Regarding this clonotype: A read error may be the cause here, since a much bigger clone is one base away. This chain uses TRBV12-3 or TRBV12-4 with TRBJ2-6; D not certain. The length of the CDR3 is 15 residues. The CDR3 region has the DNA TGTGCCAGCAGCCAGGAGATCTCTTGGGCCAACGTCCTGACTTTC. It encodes CASSQEISWANVLTF.

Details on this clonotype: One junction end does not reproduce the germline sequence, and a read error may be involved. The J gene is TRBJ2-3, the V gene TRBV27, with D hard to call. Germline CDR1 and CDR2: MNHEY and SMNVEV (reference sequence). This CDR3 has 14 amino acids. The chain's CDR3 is CASSQYYVSETQYF. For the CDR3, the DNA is TGTGCCAGCAGTCAATACTACGTTTCAGAAACGCAGTATTTT.

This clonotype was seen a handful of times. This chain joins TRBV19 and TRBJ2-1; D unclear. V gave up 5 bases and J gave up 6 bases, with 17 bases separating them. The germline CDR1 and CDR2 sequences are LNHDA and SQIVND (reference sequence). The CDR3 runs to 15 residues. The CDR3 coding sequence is TGTGCCAGTAGTGGAACTCCCTTTGCTTTCAATGAGCAGTTCTTC. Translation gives CASSGTPFAFNEQFF.

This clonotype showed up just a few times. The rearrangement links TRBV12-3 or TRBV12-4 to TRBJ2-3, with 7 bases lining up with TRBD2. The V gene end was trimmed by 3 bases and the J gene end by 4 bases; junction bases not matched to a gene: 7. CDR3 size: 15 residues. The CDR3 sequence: CASSFLAGEADTQYF. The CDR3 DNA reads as TGTGCCAGCAGTTTTCTCGCGGGAGAGGCAGATACGCAGTATTTT.

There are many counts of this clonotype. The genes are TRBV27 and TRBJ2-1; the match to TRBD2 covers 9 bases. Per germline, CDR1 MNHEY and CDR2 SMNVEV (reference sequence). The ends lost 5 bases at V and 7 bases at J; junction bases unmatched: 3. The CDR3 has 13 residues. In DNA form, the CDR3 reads TGTGCCAGCAGTCCGGGACTAGCTAATGAGCAGTTCTTC. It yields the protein CASSPGLANEQFF.

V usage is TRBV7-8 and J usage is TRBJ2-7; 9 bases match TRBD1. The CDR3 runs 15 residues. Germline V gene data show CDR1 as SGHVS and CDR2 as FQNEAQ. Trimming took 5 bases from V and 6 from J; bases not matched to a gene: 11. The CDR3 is CASSRTGQGFLEQYF. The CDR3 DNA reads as TGTGCCAGCAGCCGCACGGGACAGGGATTCCTCGAGCAGTACTTC.

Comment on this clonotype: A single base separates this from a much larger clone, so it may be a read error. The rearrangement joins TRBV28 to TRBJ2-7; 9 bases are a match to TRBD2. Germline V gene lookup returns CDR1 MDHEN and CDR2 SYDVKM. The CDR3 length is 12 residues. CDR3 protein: CASKGTSYEQCF. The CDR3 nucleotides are TGTGCCAGCAAGGGGACTAGCTACGAGCAGTGCTTC. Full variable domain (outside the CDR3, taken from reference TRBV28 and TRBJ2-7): DVKVTQSSRYLVKRTGEKVFLECVQDMDHENMFWYRQDPGLGLRLIYFSYDVKMKEKGDIPEGYSVSREKKERFSLILESASTNQTSMYLCASKGTSYEQCFGPGTRLTVT.

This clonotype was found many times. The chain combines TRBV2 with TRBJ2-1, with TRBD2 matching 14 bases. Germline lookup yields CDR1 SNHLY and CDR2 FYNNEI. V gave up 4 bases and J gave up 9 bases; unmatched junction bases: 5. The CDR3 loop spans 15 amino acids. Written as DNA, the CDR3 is TGTGCCAGCAGTGGGACTAGCGGGAGGAGAGGTGAGCAGTTCTTC. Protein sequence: CASSGTSGRRGEQFF. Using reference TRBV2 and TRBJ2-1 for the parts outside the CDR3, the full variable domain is EPEVTQTPSHQVTQMGQEVILRCVPISNHLYFYWYRQILGQKVEFLVSFYNNEISEKSEIFDDQFSVERPDGSNFTLKIRSTKLEDSAMYFCASSGTSGRRGEQFFGPGTRLTVL.